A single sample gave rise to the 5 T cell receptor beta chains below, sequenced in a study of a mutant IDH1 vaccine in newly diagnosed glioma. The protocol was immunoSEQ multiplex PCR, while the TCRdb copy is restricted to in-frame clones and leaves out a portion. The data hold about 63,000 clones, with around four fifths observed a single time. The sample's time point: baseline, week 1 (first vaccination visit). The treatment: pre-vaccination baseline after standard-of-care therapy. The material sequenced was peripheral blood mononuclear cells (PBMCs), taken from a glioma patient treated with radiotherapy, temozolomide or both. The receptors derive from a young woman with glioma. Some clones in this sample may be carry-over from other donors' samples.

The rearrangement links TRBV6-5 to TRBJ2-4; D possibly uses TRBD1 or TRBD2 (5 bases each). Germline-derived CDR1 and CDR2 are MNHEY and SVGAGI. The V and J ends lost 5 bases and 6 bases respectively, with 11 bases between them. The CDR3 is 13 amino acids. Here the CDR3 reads CASSVRGRNIQYF. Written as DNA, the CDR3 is TGTGCCAGCAGTGTACGGGGACGAAACATTCAGTACTTC.

CDR3 in amino acids: CASSLAGGVTEAFF. CDR3 sequence (DNA): TGTGCCAGTAGTTTGGCGGGGGGTGTTACTGAAGCTTTCTTT. This chain uses TRBV19 with TRBJ1-1; possibly TRBD1 for D (5 bases). This CDR3 comprises 14 residues. Germline-derived CDR1 and CDR2 are LNHDA and SQIVND (reference sequence). V lost 5 bases and J 5 bases, leaving 15 bases between the germline ends.

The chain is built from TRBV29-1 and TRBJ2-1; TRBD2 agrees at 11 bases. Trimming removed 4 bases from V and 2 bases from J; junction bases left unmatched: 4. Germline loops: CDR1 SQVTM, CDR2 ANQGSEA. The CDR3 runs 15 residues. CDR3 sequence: CSVGPLAGAYNEQFF. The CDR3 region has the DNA TGCAGCGTTGGCCCACTAGCGGGGGCCTACAATGAGCAGTTCTTC.

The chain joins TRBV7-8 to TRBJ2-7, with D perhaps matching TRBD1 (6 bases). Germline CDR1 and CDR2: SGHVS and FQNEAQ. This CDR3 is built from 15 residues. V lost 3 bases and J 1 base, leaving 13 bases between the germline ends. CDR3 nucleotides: TGTGCCAGCAGCTTTGCTGGACAGCATTCCTACGAGCAGTACTTC. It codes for CASSFAGQHSYEQYF.

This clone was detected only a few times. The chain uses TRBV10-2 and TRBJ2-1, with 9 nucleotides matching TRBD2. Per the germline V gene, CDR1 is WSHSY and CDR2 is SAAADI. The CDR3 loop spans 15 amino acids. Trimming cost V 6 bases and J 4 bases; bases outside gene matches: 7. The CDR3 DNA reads TGCGCCAGCAGAGGCGGGAGGGTCGGGTACAATGAGCAGTTCTTC. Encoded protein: CASRGGRVGYNEQFF.